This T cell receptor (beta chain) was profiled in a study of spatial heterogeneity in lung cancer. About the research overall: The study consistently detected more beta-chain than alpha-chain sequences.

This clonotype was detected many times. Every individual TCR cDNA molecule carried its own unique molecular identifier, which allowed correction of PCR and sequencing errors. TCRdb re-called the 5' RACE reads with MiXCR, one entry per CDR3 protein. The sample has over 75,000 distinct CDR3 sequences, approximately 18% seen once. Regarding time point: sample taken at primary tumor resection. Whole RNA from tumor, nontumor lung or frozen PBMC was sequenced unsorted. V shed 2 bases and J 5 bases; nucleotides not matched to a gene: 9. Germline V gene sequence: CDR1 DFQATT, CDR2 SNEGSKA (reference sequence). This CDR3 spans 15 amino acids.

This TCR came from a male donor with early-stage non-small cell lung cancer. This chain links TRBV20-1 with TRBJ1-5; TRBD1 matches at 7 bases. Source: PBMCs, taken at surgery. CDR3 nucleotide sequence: TGCAGTGCTAGAAACAGGGGAGGGCTGGATCAGCCCCAGCATTTT. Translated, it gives CSARNRGGLDQPQHF.